In this sample, the clone carrying this T cell receptor (beta chain) turned up once. The entry originates in a study of blood T cell repertoires in COVID-19. Sequencing was performed with immunoSEQ multiplex PCR; in TCRdb, only in-frame clones are kept and a portion is missing. The table has hundreds of thousands of clones, 86% seen once. The CDR3 extends over 15 amino acids. J gave up 6 bases and V 4 bases, and 7 bases lay outside the gene matches. Looked up from germline, CDR1 is SGHDN and CDR2 is FVKESK. The sequence was collected from a woman in her twenties or thirties with active or convalescent COVID-19. V and J are TRBV14 and TRBJ1-1, with 11 nucleotides matching TRBD1. Sequences were obtained from peripheral blood. CDR3 sequence: CASSPRTGGGAEAFF. For the CDR3, the DNA is TGTGCCAGCAGCCCCAGGACAGGGGGCGGGGCTGAAGCTTTCTTT.